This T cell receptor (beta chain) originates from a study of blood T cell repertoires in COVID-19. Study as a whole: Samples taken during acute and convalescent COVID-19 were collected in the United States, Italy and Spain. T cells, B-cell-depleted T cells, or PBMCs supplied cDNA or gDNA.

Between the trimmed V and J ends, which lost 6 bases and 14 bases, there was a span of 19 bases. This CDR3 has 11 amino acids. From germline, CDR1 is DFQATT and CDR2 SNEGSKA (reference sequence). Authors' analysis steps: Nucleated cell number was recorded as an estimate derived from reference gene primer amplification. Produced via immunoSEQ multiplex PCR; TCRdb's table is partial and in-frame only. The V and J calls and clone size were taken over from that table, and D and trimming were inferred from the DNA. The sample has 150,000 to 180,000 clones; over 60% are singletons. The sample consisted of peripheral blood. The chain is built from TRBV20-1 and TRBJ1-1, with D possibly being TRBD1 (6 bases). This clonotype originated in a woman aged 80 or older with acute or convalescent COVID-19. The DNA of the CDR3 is TGCAGTGCCAAGGGACACTCCGATGTCTTCTTT. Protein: CSAKGHSDVFF.